This entry lists 10 T cell receptor beta chains sequenced from one sample in a study of spatial heterogeneity in lung cancer. Time point: sample taken at primary tumor resection. Unsorted whole RNA from tumor, nontumor lung or frozen PBMC underwent sequencing. From the 5' RACE reads, TCRdb called clonotypes with MiXCR, one entry per CDR3 protein. In the table there are about 48,000 distinct CDR3 sequences, roughly 5.7% of which are singletons. The sequences come from PBMCs, collected at surgery. The receptor set was obtained from a male donor with early-stage non-small cell lung cancer.

This clonotype was recorded a few times. The chain joins TRBV5-4 to TRBJ2-5, with D unresolved. The CDR3 is 14 amino acids. Trimming took off 0 bases at V and 1 base at J, with 7 bases between the two ends. The germline CDR1 and CDR2 sequences are SGHNT and YYREEE (reference sequence). CDR3 DNA sequence: TGTGCCAGCAGCTTGGTTGGAGCCCAAGAGACCCAGTACTTC. Translated, it gives CASSLVGAQETQYF.

The sample holds many counts of this clonotype. This rearrangement joins TRBV4-1 to TRBJ1-2; 10 bases fit TRBD1. The CDR3 contains 16 residues. In germline, CDR1 is MGHRA, CDR2 YSYEKL. V trimming: 4 bases; J trimming: 2 bases; junction bases outside the gene matches: 7. The CDR3 DNA reads TGCGCCAGCAGCCGCATAGAGACAGGGGGCAACTATGGCTACACCTTC. Protein: CASSRIETGGNYGYTF.

This clonotype was observed a handful of times. This chain links TRBV20-1 with TRBJ2-7; D possibly matches TRBD1 or TRBD2 (5 bases each). Trimming took 0 bases from V and 5 from J, leaving 11 bases between them. This CDR3 contains 13 residues. In germline, CDR1 is DFQATT, CDR2 SNEGSKA (reference sequence). CDR3 sequence reads: CSAREGAGDEQYF. CDR3 nucleotides: TGCAGTGCTAGAGAAGGGGCCGGGGACGAGCAGTACTTC.

This clonotype was counted many times. The CDR3, as DNA: TGTGCCAGCTCACCGAGCGGGAGACGAGACACCGGGGAGCTGTTTTTT. Translating it yields CASSPSGRRDTGELFF. The rearrangement links TRBV18 to TRBJ2-2; TRBD2 aligns across 8 bases. V gave up 3 bases and J gave up 3 bases; unmatched junction bases: 6. CDR3 length: 16 amino acids. Per the germline V gene, CDR1 is KGHSH and CDR2 is LQKENI.

This clonotype was seen at least ten times. This sequence joins TRBV4-1 and TRBJ2-2, with TRBD2 matching 8 bases. CDR3 length: 15 residues. V lost 0 bases to trimming and J lost 8 bases; unmatched junction nucleotides: 5. In germline, CDR1 is MGHRA, CDR2 YSYEKL. The CDR3 nucleotides read TGCGCCAGCAGCCAAGACTCCGGACTAGCTGGGGAGCTGTTTTTT. Its translation: CASSQDSGLAGELFF.

The table lists this clonotype with many counts. The chain is built from TRBV12-3 or TRBV12-4 and TRBJ1-5, with 10 bases identical to TRBD1. The CDR3 is 15 residues long. The ends lost 5 bases at V and 4 bases at J; junction bases unmatched: 5. The DNA for the CDR3 is TGTGCCAGCAGTCCCACGGACAGGGGGAATCAGCCCCAGCATTTT. This gives the protein CASSPTDRGNQPQHF.

Of note for this clonotype: A much larger clone differs from this one at a single base, so this may be a read error. This chain uses TRBV20-1 with TRBJ2-7; no reliable D call. There are 12 residues in the CDR3. Germline V CDR1 and CDR2: DFQATT, SNEGSKA (reference sequence). V shed 2 bases and J shed 3 bases, with 8 bases lying between them. CDR3 protein: CSARYDHYEQYF. The CDR3, as DNA: TGCAGTGCTAGATATGACCACTACGAGCAGTACTTC.

This clonotype was detected ten times or more. The genes are TRBV23-1 and TRBJ2-2; TRBD1 agrees at 7 bases. TRBV23-1 is known as an ORF, though its function is uncertain. The J segment lost 0 bases and the V segment lost 6 bases, leaving 13 bases of the junction unmatched. The CDR3 is 18 amino acids. The CDR3 is CASSSSGTAQSNTGELFF. The CDR3 coding sequence is TGCGCCAGCAGCTCTTCCGGGACAGCCCAATCGAACACCGGGGAGCTGTTTTTT.

This clonotype has ten or more counts. This sequence joins TRBV6-2 or TRBV6-3 and TRBJ1-5, with 9 bases fitting TRBD1. The V gene end was trimmed by 8 bases and the J gene end by 4 bases; junction bases not matched to a gene: 6. This CDR3 contains 14 residues. Germline V gene lookup returns CDR1 MNHEY and CDR2 SVGEGT. CDR3 in amino acids: CASRRTGENQPQHF. The DNA for the CDR3 is TGTGCCAGCCGCCGGACAGGGGAGAATCAGCCCCAGCATTTT.

Worth noting for this clonotype: A much larger clonotype is one base distant, so this may be a read error. This chain connects TRBV11-1 to TRBJ2-3; D uncertain. The CDR3 runs to 13 residues. Germline CDR1 SGHAT, CDR2 FQDESV (reference sequence). Trimming took 0 bases from V and 6 from J, leaving 7 bases between them. CDR3 in amino acids: CASSLALLDTQYF. CDR3 DNA sequence: TGTGCCAGCAGCTTAGCCCTTTTGGATACGCAGTATTTT.